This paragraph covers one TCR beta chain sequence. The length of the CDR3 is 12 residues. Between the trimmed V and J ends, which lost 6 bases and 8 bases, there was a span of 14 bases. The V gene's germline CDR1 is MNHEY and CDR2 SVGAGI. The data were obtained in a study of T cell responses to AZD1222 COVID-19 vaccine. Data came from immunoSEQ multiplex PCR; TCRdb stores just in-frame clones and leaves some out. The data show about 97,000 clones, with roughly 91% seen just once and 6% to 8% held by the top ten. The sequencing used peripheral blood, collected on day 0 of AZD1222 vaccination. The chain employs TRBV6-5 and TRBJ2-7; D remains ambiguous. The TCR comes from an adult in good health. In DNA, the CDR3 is TGTGCCAGCAGCCTACGTCAAGGACAGCAGTACTTC. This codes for CASSLRQGQQYF.